This TCR beta chain was captured by sequencing in a study of a mutant IDH1 vaccine in newly diagnosed glioma. Study in general: Eight vaccine injections were given to patients in weeks 1, 3, 5, 7, 11, 15, 19 and 23. Patients arrived already treated with radiotherapy, temozolomide, or both, most having had both.

V was shortened by 5 bases and J by 1 base, with 9 bases between the two germline ends. The length of the CDR3 is 14 residues. Germline CDR1 is SGHTA and CDR2 is FQGNSA. Details on this clone: Its target is not known.

Findings of the study overall: A vaccine-induced immune response developed in approximately 94% of the patients.

Assay used: immunoSEQ multiplex PCR; TCRdb lists only in-frame clones, some missing. Here the sample spans approximately 45,000 clones, 75% to 95% being singletons. Time point indicated: week 23, last vaccination. Each vaccine dose was 300 ug of mutant IDH1 20-mer peptide, with topical imiquimod. New WHO grade 3 or 4 astrocytomas that were IDH1-mutant and ATRX-lost occurred in the donors. The chain links TRBV7-2 to TRBJ1-5, with D maybe TRBD1 (6 bases). This TCR derives from a man between 45 and 60 years old with glioma. The starting material was PBMCs, obtained from a glioma patient whose treatment included an IDH1 peptide vaccine. The CDR3 region is CASSRRGSNQPQHF. The CDR3 DNA follows: TGTGCCAGCAGCCGCAGGGGAAGCAATCAGCCCCAGCATTTT.